The clone carrying this T cell receptor (beta chain) was detected once. This entry comes from a study of blood T cell repertoires in COVID-19. Study in general: From the United States, Italy and Spain came samples of acute and convalescent COVID-19. In each case, the material was cDNA or gDNA derived from T cells, B-cell-depleted T cells, or PBMCs.

It was during active infection that Seattle patients were enrolled and then longitudinally followed. The germline V and J ends were trimmed by 5 bases and 0 bases, with 23 bases remaining between them. Per the germline V gene, CDR1 is SGHVS and CDR2 is FQNEAQ. The CDR3 totals 20 residues. Original methodology: From reference gene primer amplification, estimates of nucleated cell counts were derived. The repertoire was sequenced with immunoSEQ multiplex PCR; TCRdb's copy has only in-frame clones and lacks some. V and J calls and clone size come straight from that table; D and trimming were deduced from the DNA. The table records around 270,000 clones, about 86% of them present only once.

The sequence was obtained from a person aged 70 to 85 with COVID-19, enrolled during active disease. Sequences were obtained from peripheral blood. The gene calls are TRBV7-8 and TRBJ2-6; possibly TRBD1 for D (5 bases). The CDR3 loop reads CASSNRRKQGRISGANVLTF. In DNA form, the CDR3 reads TGTGCCAGCAGCAATAGACGTAAGCAGGGCCGCATCTCTGGGGCCAACGTCCTGACTTTC.